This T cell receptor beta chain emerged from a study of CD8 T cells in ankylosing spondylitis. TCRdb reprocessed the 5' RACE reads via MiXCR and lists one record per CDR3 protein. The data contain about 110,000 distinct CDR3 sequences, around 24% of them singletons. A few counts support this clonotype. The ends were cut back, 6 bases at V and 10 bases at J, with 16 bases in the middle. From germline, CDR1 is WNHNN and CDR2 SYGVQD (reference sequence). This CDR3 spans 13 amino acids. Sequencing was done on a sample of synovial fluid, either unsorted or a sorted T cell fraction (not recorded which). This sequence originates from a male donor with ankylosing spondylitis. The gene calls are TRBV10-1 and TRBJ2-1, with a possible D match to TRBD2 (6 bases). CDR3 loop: CASREGPSREQFF. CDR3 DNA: TGCGCCAGCAGGGAGGGACCCTCGAGAGAGCAGTTCTTC.